This T cell receptor (beta chain) stems from a study of T cells in Graves' hyperthyroidism and ophthalmopathy. In regard to this clonotype: Its antigen is not identified.

From RNA transcripts, TCR beta CDR3 regions were amplified. TCR CDR3 underwent first-round RT-PCR with the HTBI primer set. TCRdb used MiXCR to reprocess the multiplex PCR reads, holding one entry per CDR3 protein. This table holds 660,000 or so distinct CDR3 sequences, just under 45% found once. Study-wide findings and caveats: Blood held most thyroid clonotypes expanded above 0.001 frequency.

J was trimmed by 2 bases and V by 1 base; bases with no gene match: 2. CDR1 is SGHRS and CDR2 is YFSETQ in the germline V gene. The CDR3 runs to 14 residues. The sequence derives from an adult man with Graves' disease, either hyperthyroidism or ophthalmopathy (not recorded which). The sample comprised peripheral blood or thyroid tissue (not recorded which). This rearrangement joins TRBV5-1 to TRBJ2-5; 7 bases are shared with TRBD2. The CDR3 sequence is CASSLRGDQETQYF. The DNA of the CDR3 is TGCGCCAGCAGCTTGCGGGGGGATCAAGAGACCCAGTACTTC.